This T cell receptor (beta chain) was sequenced for a study of B cell selection in AIRE deficiency. Study-wide results and caveats: Around 33% of healthy-donor shared Treg TCRbeta sequences appeared in patient Tconv cells. CDR3s were shorter in shared Treg sequences, reflecting few non-templated nucleotide insertions.

Regarding this clone: Its target is unknown.

The method was immunoSEQ multiplex PCR; TCRdb's version includes in-frame clones alone and lacks a portion of them. Here the sample spans tens of thousands of clones, over 90% being singletons. Sorted regulatory T cells were CD4-positive, CD25-high and CD127-low or negative. V gave up 1 base and J gave up 4 bases, with 14 bases separating them. CDR1 and CDR2 (germline): KGHSH, LQKENI. The CDR3 has 16 amino acids. The clonotype originates from a human donor with AIRE deficiency. Sequenced material: Tregs sorted from PBMCs. The chain joins TRBV18 to TRBJ2-1, with D uncertain. The CDR3, as DNA: TGTGCCAGCTCACCACTCGGAGCGCTAAAGTACAATGAGCAGTTCTTC. Translating it yields CASSPLGALKYNEQFF.